The 6 T cell receptor beta chains listed next were all sequenced from one sample in a study of neurological immune-mediated disorders. TCRdb ran MiXCR on the 5' RACE reads and lists one entry per CDR3 protein. The table lists roughly 100,000 distinct CDR3 sequences, approximately 3.3% of them singletons, with around 6% in the top ten. Source material: PBMCs. The receptors originated from a woman aged 18 to 35 with multiple sclerosis.

The gene calls are TRBV6-4 and TRBJ2-2; D is unresolved. V was shortened by 2 bases and J by 3 bases, with 7 bases between the two germline ends. Per germline, CDR1 MRHNA and CDR2 SNTAGT. The CDR3 covers 14 residues. The CDR3 region is CASSDDGDTGELFF. The CDR3 bases are TGTGCCAGCAGTGACGATGGGGACACCGGGGAGCTGTTTTTT.

This clonotype appeared many times. The chain links TRBV7-8 to TRBJ2-5; D gene ambiguous. V was pared by 1 base and J by 7 bases, with 4 bases between. Germline assignment: CDR1 SGHVS and CDR2 FQNEAQ. This CDR3 has 11 amino acids. CDR3 sequence (DNA): TGTGCCAGCAGCTTAGGGGGGACCCAGTACTTC. Translated, it gives CASSLGGTQYF. Full variable domain (missing parts from reference TRBV7-8 and TRBJ2-5): GAGVSQSPRYKVAKRGQDVALRCDPISGHVSLFWYQQALGQGPEFLTYFQNEAQLDKSGLPSDRFFAERPEGSVSTLKIQRTQQEDSAVYLCASSLGGTQYFGPGTRLLVL.

This clonotype has at least ten counts. The gene calls are TRBV7-8 and TRBJ2-7; 9 positions agree with TRBD1. CDR1 and CDR2 from the germline V gene are SGHVS and FQNEAQ. Germline trimming cut 5 bases from V and 7 bases from J; bases unmatched to any gene: 12. CDR3 length: 15 residues. CDR3 protein: CASSPLPGQGREQYF. CDR3 bases: TGTGCCAGCAGCCCCCTTCCGGGACAGGGACGAGAGCAGTACTTC.

This clonotype was found many times. J is TRBJ1-1 and V is TRBV12-3 or TRBV12-4, with no clear D. Trimming shortened V by 6 bases and J by 1 base, and 9 bases separated the two germline ends. This CDR3 has 13 residues. The DNA of the CDR3 is TGTGCCAGCAGAAAGGACCCGAACACTGAAGCTTTCTTT. It translates to CASRKDPNTEAFF.

This clonotype appeared many times. This chain links TRBV15 with TRBJ2-3; 9 bases are shared with TRBD2. Per the germline V gene, CDR1 is LNHNV and CDR2 is YYDKDF (reference sequence). Trimming at V came to 3 bases and at J to 2 bases, leaving 6 bases not matched to a gene. This CDR3 comprises 16 residues. The CDR3 loop reads CATSRGRLAVTDTQYF. Written as DNA, the CDR3 is TGTGCCACCAGCAGGGGACGACTAGCGGTCACAGATACGCAGTATTTT.

This clonotype was seen at least ten times. The gene calls are TRBV5-1 and TRBJ2-5; tentative D call: TRBD1 (5 bases). The ends were cut back, 0 bases at V and 2 bases at J, with 8 bases in the middle. The germline V gene encodes CDR1 SGHRS and CDR2 YFSETQ. The CDR3 consists of 14 residues. Written as DNA, the CDR3 is TGCGCCAGCAGCTTGGGCTGGACACAAGAGACCCAGTACTTC. Translating gives CASSLGWTQETQYF.